This TCR beta chain was documented in a study of CD8 T cells in Susac syndrome. Study-level points and caveats: The study recognized that its TCR sequencing and HLA analysis covered a relatively small number of individuals.

Trimming at V came to 4 bases and at J to 6 bases, leaving 8 bases not matched to a gene. In germline, CDR1 is SGHRS, CDR2 YFSETQ. The CDR3 is 15 amino acids. The authors reverse transcribed roughly 0.5 to 1 ug RNA with random hexamers. A multiplex approach, immunoSEQ multiplex PCR, amplified TCR beta CDR3 across 54 Vbeta and 13 Jbeta. TCRdb re-called the immunoSEQ multiplex PCR reads with MiXCR, one entry per CDR3 protein. The sample yields 130,000 to 150,000 distinct CDR3 sequences, roughly 95% seen once. This clonotype was seen only once. Its target is not known. This sequence was found in a human donor in good health. Sequencing was carried out using CD4+ T cells from PBMCs. The V call is TRBV5-1, the J call TRBJ2-1; 9 bases are a match to TRBD2. CDR3 in DNA: TGCGCCAGCAGCCCGGGAGGCGGGAGGGCCAATGAGCAGTTCTTC. Amino acid sequence: CASSPGGGRANEQFF.